Listed below are T cell receptor beta chains from one sample, sequenced in a study of T cells in Graves' hyperthyroidism and ophthalmopathy. Each CDR3 protein gets one entry after TCRdb re-called the multiplex PCR reads with MiXCR. The repertoire has hundreds of thousands of distinct CDR3 sequences, about 15% of them found once; the top ten carry approximately 14%. The sequenced sample was blood. These receptors came from a young woman with Graves' hyperthyroidism. CDR3s include the opening cysteine and the closing phenylalanine or tryptophan. Each record gives: clone size, J gene, D gene, V gene, CDR3 protein, CDR3 DNA. The D gene is left open where the match is weak. The size field is filled for only some rows; it gives once, few, many or a size class.

clone_size: NA; j_call: TRBJ2-2; d_call: NA; v_call: TRBV3-1; cdr3_aa: CASTASATGELFF; cdr3_nt: TGTGCCAGCACGGCTAGCGCCACCGGGGAGCTGTTTTTT
clone_size: many; j_call: TRBJ1-2; d_call: NA; v_call: TRBV6-1; cdr3_aa: CASSTESGISYGYTF; cdr3_nt: TGTGCCAGCAGTACCGAATCGGGCATCTCCTATGGCTACACCTTC
clone_size: NA; j_call: TRBJ2-7; d_call: TRBD2; v_call: TRBV7-2; cdr3_aa: CASSQESIAGVLYEQYF; cdr3_nt: TGTGCCAGCAGCCAAGAGAGTATAGCGGGAGTATTGTACGAGCAGTACTTC
clone_size: few; j_call: TRBJ1-1; d_call: NA; v_call: TRBV7-3; cdr3_aa: CASSLSPTEEAFF; cdr3_nt: TGTGCCAGCAGCTTAAGCCCGACAGAGGAAGCTTTCTTT
clone_size: few; j_call: TRBJ2-1; d_call: NA; v_call: TRBV28; cdr3_aa: CASSLLSPGNEQFF; cdr3_nt: TGTGCCAGCAGTTTATTATCTCCGGGAAATGAGCAGTTCTTC
clone_size: many; j_call: TRBJ2-7; d_call: TRBD2; v_call: TRBV7-2; cdr3_aa: CASSQSGGYEQYF; cdr3_nt: TGTGCCAGCAGCCAGAGCGGGGGCTACGAGCAGTACTTC
clone_size: NA; j_call: TRBJ2-3; d_call: TRBD2; v_call: TRBV7-9; cdr3_aa: CASRQTSGSASDTQYF; cdr3_nt: TGTGCCAGCAGACAAACTAGCGGGAGCGCGTCAGATACGCAGTATTTT
clone_size: many; j_call: TRBJ2-7; d_call: NA; v_call: TRBV12-3/TRBV12-4; cdr3_aa: CASSLGFSYEQYF; cdr3_nt: TGTGCCAGCAGCCTGGGATTCTCCTACGAGCAGTACTTC
clone_size: many; j_call: TRBJ1-1; d_call: NA; v_call: TRBV20-1; cdr3_aa: CSARELTPQTEAFF; cdr3_nt: TGCAGTGCTAGAGAGTTGACCCCTCAAACTGAAGCTTTCTTT
clone_size: many; j_call: TRBJ1-4; d_call: NA; v_call: TRBV24-1; cdr3_aa: CATSEAGGPNEKLFF; cdr3_nt: TGTGCCACCAGTGAAGCGGGGGGCCCTAATGAAAAACTGTTTTTT
clone_size: NA; j_call: TRBJ2-1; d_call: TRBD1; v_call: TRBV13; cdr3_aa: CASSLEIAGQGSGEQFF; cdr3_nt: TGTGCCAGCAGCTTAGAAATCGCGGGACAGGGTTCGGGTGAGCAGTTCTTC
clone_size: NA; j_call: TRBJ2-5; d_call: TRBD1; v_call: TRBV5-1; cdr3_aa: CASSLASDRGSETQYF; cdr3_nt: TGTGCCAGCAGCTTGGCAAGCGACAGGGGATCAGAGACCCAGTACTTC
clone_size: many; j_call: TRBJ2-1; d_call: NA; v_call: TRBV18; cdr3_aa: CASSPTPGKYNEQFF; cdr3_nt: TGTGCCAGCTCACCGACCCCCGGGAAATACAATGAGCAGTTCTTC
clone_size: NA; j_call: TRBJ1-4; d_call: NA; v_call: TRBV27; cdr3_aa: CASSLRPLGEKLFF; cdr3_nt: TGTGCCAGCAGTTTAAGACCTCTCGGGGAAAAACTGTTTTTT
clone_size: many; j_call: TRBJ2-2; d_call: TRBD1; v_call: TRBV6-2/TRBV6-3; cdr3_aa: CASSYRTGAELFF; cdr3_nt: TGTGCCAGCAGTTACCGGACAGGGGCCGAGCTGTTTTTT
clone_size: few; j_call: TRBJ1-5; d_call: TRBD1; v_call: TRBV6-2/TRBV6-3; cdr3_aa: CASSLGQANNQPQHF; cdr3_nt: TGTGCCAGCAGCCTGGGACAGGCGAATAATCAGCCCCAGCATTTT
clone_size: many; j_call: TRBJ2-5; d_call: NA; v_call: TRBV20-1; cdr3_aa: CSAYHRQETQYF; cdr3_nt: TGCAGTGCTTACCACCGGCAAGAGACCCAGTACTTC
clone_size: few; j_call: TRBJ1-1; d_call: NA; v_call: TRBV29-1; cdr3_aa: CSGRPTRNTEAFF; cdr3_nt: TGCAGCGGCCGTCCCACCAGGAACACTGAAGCTTTCTTT
clone_size: NA; j_call: TRBJ1-5; d_call: TRBD1; v_call: TRBV24-1; cdr3_aa: CATSDDQGGNQPQHF; cdr3_nt: TGTGCCACCAGTGATGATCAGGGGGGCAATCAGCCCCAGCATTTT
clone_size: NA; j_call: TRBJ2-2; d_call: TRBD1; v_call: TRBV6-1; cdr3_aa: CATQTGGFLGELFF; cdr3_nt: TGTGCCACCCAGACAGGGGGATTTCTCGGGGAGCTGTTTTTT
clone_size: many; j_call: TRBJ2-1; d_call: NA; v_call: TRBV10-3; cdr3_aa: CAISESQGGSDEQFF; cdr3_nt: TGTGCCATCAGTGAGTCCCAGGGTGGGTCCGATGAGCAGTTCTTC
clone_size: NA; j_call: TRBJ2-3; d_call: TRBD2; v_call: TRBV6-1; cdr3_aa: CASRSGGALTDTQYF; cdr3_nt: TGTGCCAGCCGGAGCGGGGGGGCCCTCACAGATACGCAGTATTTT
clone_size: NA; j_call: TRBJ2-7; d_call: TRBD1; v_call: TRBV3-1; cdr3_aa: CASSQAGDRARTEQYF; cdr3_nt: TGTGCCAGCAGCCAAGCAGGGGACAGGGCCCGGACCGAGCAGTACTTC
clone_size: many; j_call: TRBJ2-1; d_call: NA; v_call: TRBV11-2; cdr3_aa: CASSWGLGPLEQFF; cdr3_nt: TGTGCCAGCAGCTGGGGACTGGGCCCCCTTGAGCAGTTCTTC
clone_size: many; j_call: TRBJ2-7; d_call: NA; v_call: TRBV2; cdr3_aa: CASSVRGSYEQYF; cdr3_nt: TGTGCCAGCAGTGTTCGGGGTTCCTACGAGCAGTACTTC
clone_size: few; j_call: TRBJ2-5; d_call: NA; v_call: TRBV5-6; cdr3_aa: CASSWGRVGETQYF; cdr3_nt: TGTGCCAGCAGCTGGGGCAGGGTGGGGGAGACCCAGTACTTC
clone_size: few; j_call: TRBJ1-4; d_call: NA; v_call: TRBV29-1; cdr3_aa: CSVGTLSNEKLFF; cdr3_nt: TGCAGCGTGGGGACACTCTCTAATGAAAAACTGTTTTTT
clone_size: NA; j_call: TRBJ2-1; d_call: NA; v_call: TRBV9; cdr3_aa: CASSVRGSSYNEQFF; cdr3_nt: TGTGCCAGCAGCGTCCGTGGGAGCTCCTACAATGAGCAGTTCTTC
clone_size: many; j_call: TRBJ1-1; d_call: NA; v_call: TRBV6-1; cdr3_aa: CASSRPTDNTEAFF; cdr3_nt: TGTGCCAGCAGTCGCCCGACAGATAACACTGAAGCTTTCTTT
clone_size: many; j_call: TRBJ1-5; d_call: NA; v_call: TRBV28; cdr3_aa: CASTPFRIGNQPQHF; cdr3_nt: TGTGCCAGCACCCCCTTTCGGATTGGCAATCAGCCCCAGCATTTT